The rows below give T cell receptor beta chains drawn from one sample of a study of blood T cell repertoires in COVID-19. Profiled with immunoSEQ multiplex PCR; TCRdb holds only in-frame clones, not every one. The table has about 200,000 clones, 80% to 90% seen once. The sequenced material came from peripheral blood. Receptors were obtained from a human donor in a cohort sampled during active COVID-19. CDR3s include the opening cysteine and the closing phenylalanine or tryptophan. A D gene is named only where the DNA matches it firmly. Rows give clone size only sometimes, using once, few, many, or a class for an expanded clone.

cdr3_length | j_call | v_call | d_call | clone_size | cdr3_aa | cdr3_nt
16 | TRBJ2-5 | TRBV11-2 | - | - | CASRHRGGGGTETQYF | TGTGCCAGCAGGCATAGGGGAGGGGGGGGGACGGAGACCCAGTACTTC
13 | TRBJ2-7 | TRBV6-5 | TRBD1 | - | CATSGTGVNEQYF | TGTGCCACCTCCGGGACAGGGGTTAACGAGCAGTACTTC
13 | TRBJ2-1 | TRBV6-5 | TRBD2 | - | CASSYEGGSEQFF | TGTGCCAGCAGTTACGAGGGCGGGAGTGAGCAGTTCTTC
15 | TRBJ2-1 | TRBV10-1 | TRBD2 | - | CASSKLAGGSNEQFF | TGCGCCAGCAGCAAACTAGCGGGAGGTTCTAATGAGCAGTTCTTC
16 | TRBJ1-5 | TRBV19 | - | - | CASSTGTLYSNQPQHF | TGTGCCAGTAGTACCGGGACACTATATAGCAATCAGCCCCAGCATTTT
15 | TRBJ2-7 | TRBV27 | TRBD2 | few | CASSLAGDGAYEQYF | TGTGCCAGCAGTTTAGCGGGAGATGGGGCCTACGAGCAGTACTTC
13 | TRBJ1-2 | TRBV6-5 | - | - | CASIQGYIGGYTF | TGTGCCAGCATTCAGGGTTACATCGGTGGCTACACCTTC
15 | TRBJ2-7 | TRBV2 | TRBD1 | - | CASSDRTGPGYEQYF | TGTGCCAGCAGTGATAGGACAGGTCCAGGGTACGAGCAGTACTTC
15 | TRBJ2-5 | TRBV6-5 | - | - | CASSPRLWGVETQYF | TGTGCCAGCAGCCCACGCCTCTGGGGGGTAGAGACCCAGTACTTC
15 | TRBJ1-2 | TRBV18 | - | - | CASSPTRGQNYGYTF | TGTGCCAGCTCACCCACAAGGGGACAAAACTATGGCTACACCTTC
16 | TRBJ2-3 | TRBV11-2 | TRBD2 | - | CASSLVASGRPDTQYF | TGTGCCAGCAGCTTAGTGGCTAGCGGGAGACCAGATACGCAGTATTTT
15 | TRBJ2-7 | TRBV5-1 | - | - | CASSLVLSGVYEQYF | TGCGCCAGCAGCTTGGTTCTGTCAGGTGTCTACGAGCAGTACTTC
15 | TRBJ1-5 | TRBV27 | TRBD1 | - | CASSLHRGGNQPQHF | TGTGCCAGCAGTTTACACAGGGGTGGGAATCAGCCCCAGCATTTT
17 | TRBJ2-1 | TRBV2 | - | - | CASSLRSGAGSYNEQFF | TGTGCCAGCAGTCTAAGGAGCGGAGCCGGCTCCTACAATGAGCAGTTCTTC
15 | TRBJ1-6 | TRBV30 | - | - | CAWSVAGPPNSPLHF | TGTGCCTGGAGTGTGGCGGGACCGCCTAATTCACCCCTCCACTTT
16 | TRBJ1-1 | TRBV5-1 | - | few | CASSLFGMGEVTEAFF | TGCGCCAGCAGCTTGTTCGGAATGGGGGAGGTCACTGAAGCTTTCTTT
14 | TRBJ2-7 | TRBV5-4 | TRBD1 | - | CASSMGQGGYEQYF | TGTGCCAGCAGCATGGGACAGGGGGGGTACGAGCAGTACTTC
14 | TRBJ2-2 | TRBV28 | TRBD2 | - | CASRRAGRSGELFF | TGTGCCAGCAGGCGAGCGGGGAGATCCGGGGAGCTGTTTTTT
14 | TRBJ2-7 | TRBV6-4 | TRBD2 | - | CASSDGGGSYEQYF | TGTGCCAGCAGTGACGGGGGGGGTTCCTACGAGCAGTACTTC
15 | TRBJ2-1 | TRBV18 | - | - | CASSPAGAGRSEQFF | TGTGCCAGCTCACCAGCTGGGGCAGGGAGGAGTGAGCAGTTCTTC
16 | TRBJ2-1 | TRBV19 | TRBD2 | - | CASSGGLAGWDREQFF | TGTGCCAGTAGTGGGGGACTAGCGGGATGGGATAGGGAGCAGTTCTTC
16 | TRBJ2-5 | TRBV18 | TRBD2 | - | CASSPPGSGRSETQYF | TGTGCCAGCTCACCACCCGGGAGCGGGAGAAGTGAGACCCAGTACTTC
14 | TRBJ1-1 | TRBV6-5 | - | - | CASTRSRGSTEAFF | TGTGCCAGCACCCGGTCGCGAGGGAGCACTGAAGCTTTCTTT
18 | TRBJ2-3 | TRBV9 | TRBD2 | - | CASSPRQNLAGGEDTQYF | TGTGCCAGCAGCCCCAGACAAAACCTAGCGGGAGGCGAGGATACGCAGTATTTT
18 | TRBJ2-6 | TRBV2 | - | - | CASSPRGGSTSGANVLTF | TGTGCCAGCAGCCCCAGAGGAGGGAGCACCTCTGGGGCCAACGTCCTGACTTTC
13 | TRBJ1-6 | TRBV20-1 | - | - | CSASSEINSPLHF | TGCAGTGCTAGTTCTGAGATCAATTCACCCCTCCACTTT
13 | TRBJ2-3 | TRBV14 | - | many | CASSHAPRDTQYF | TGTGCCAGCAGCCATGCCCCCCGGGATACGCAGTATTTT
15 | TRBJ2-5 | TRBV2 | TRBD1 | - | CASSPGQGRGETQYF | TGTGCCAGCAGCCCGGGACAGGGGCGCGGAGAGACCCAGTACTTC
14 | TRBJ1-6 | TRBV5-6 | - | - | CASSLGGWNSPLHF | TGTGCCAGCAGCTTGGGCGGATGGAATTCACCCCTCCACTTT
14 | TRBJ2-3 | TRBV10-3 | - | - | CAISESVQTDTQYF | TGTGCCATCAGTGAGTCGGTCCAGACAGATACGCAGTATTTT
14 | TRBJ2-7 | TRBV6-5 | TRBD1 | few | CASILGQGRYEQYF | TGTGCCAGCATCCTAGGACAGGGTCGATACGAGCAGTACTTC
14 | TRBJ1-3 | TRBV6-1 | - | few | CASSERQGRGTIYF | TGTGCCAGCAGTGAACGGCAGGGTCGAGGCACCATATATTTT
15 | TRBJ2-7 | TRBV19 | TRBD2 | few | CASSTGTSGLYEQYF | TGTGCCAGTAGTACCGGGACTAGCGGACTCTACGAGCAGTACTTC
13 | TRBJ2-1 | TRBV5-6 | - | once | CASSLAPSGEQFF | TGTGCCAGCAGCTTGGCGCCGTCCGGTGAGCAGTTCTTC
15 | TRBJ2-7 | TRBV4-1 | - | - | CASSQVPGSSYEQYF | TGCGCCAGCAGCCAAGTTCCGGGATCCTCCTACGAGCAGTACTTC
12 | TRBJ1-1 | TRBV10-2 | - | - | CASSDSNTEAFF | TGCGCCAGCAGTGACAGTAACACTGAAGCTTTCTTT
16 | TRBJ2-7 | TRBV7-2 | TRBD2 | - | CASSLRSGGRAYEQYF | TGTGCCAGCAGCTTAAGGTCCGGCGGGAGGGCCTACGAGCAGTACTTC
17 | TRBJ1-5 | TRBV10-3 | - | - | CAISESGGAHGNQPQHF | TGTGCCATCAGTGAGTCCGGGGGGGCGCATGGCAATCAGCCCCAGCATTTT
14 | TRBJ1-4 | TRBV7-9 | - | once | CASSSQTVNEKLFF | TGTGCCAGCAGCTCACAGACGGTTAATGAAAAACTGTTTTTT
13 | TRBJ1-3 | TRBV30 | - | - | CAWSARSGNTIYF | TGTGCCTGGAGTGCCCGCTCTGGAAACACCATATATTTT
17 | TRBJ2-3 | TRBV11-2 | TRBD1 | - | CASSPPSTGGYADTQYF | TGTGCCAGCAGCCCTCCCTCGACAGGGGGCTACGCAGATACGCAGTATTTT